Below, 24 T cell receptor beta chains from the same sample are listed, as sequenced in a study of spatial heterogeneity in lung cancer. These receptors are not linked to any known antigen. Indicated time point: sample taken at primary tumor resection. Study-level points and caveats: Within tumors, counts of expanded alpha and beta TCRs tracked tumor mutation counts.

Each CDR3 protein is one row after TCRdb ran MiXCR on the 5' RACE reads. The sample has 9,500 or so distinct CDR3 sequences; around 10% are singletons. Sequenced here: lung tumor tissue, sampled at surgery. These TCRs come from a male donor with early-stage non-small cell lung cancer.

This clonotype was detected many times. This chain joins TRBV20-1 and TRBJ2-1; TRBD2 aligns across 9 bases. The germline gives CDR1 DFQATT, CDR2 SNEGSKA (reference sequence). The CDR3 runs 14 residues. With 3 bases clipped from V and 2 bases from J, the junction kept 2 bases outside the gene matches. This CDR3 is CSASSGRPYNEQFF. CDR3 nucleotide sequence: TGCAGTGCTAGTAGCGGGAGACCCTACAATGAGCAGTTCTTC.

The sample holds a few counts of this clonotype. This chain joins TRBV4-1 and TRBJ2-4; the D is unclear. The CDR3 runs to 18 residues. The germline V gene has CDR1 MGHRA and CDR2 YSYEKL. Trimming left V 2 bases short and J 0 bases short, with 17 bases between. In nucleotides, the CDR3 is TGCGCCAGCAGCCAAATGGCGTCATTTTTGGCAGCCAAAAACATTCAGTACTTC. Its translation is CASSQMASFLAAKNIQYF.

This clonotype was observed many times. This chain uses TRBV24-1 with TRBJ1-2, with D uncertain. Germline lookup yields CDR1 KGHDR and CDR2 SFDVKD. Deletions cut 2 bases from V and 5 bases from J, with 5 bases between. The CDR3 covers 12 residues. CDR3 DNA: TGTGCCACCAGTGATTCGAAATATGGCTACACCTTC. It codes for CATSDSKYGYTF.

The chain carries TRBV7-9 and TRBJ2-1, with 8 positions matching TRBD2. The V and J ends lost 6 bases and 10 bases, in that order; junction bases with no gene match: 8. This CDR3 contains 13 residues. The V gene's germline CDR1 is SEHNR and CDR2 FQNEAQ (reference sequence). CDR3 DNA sequence: TGTGCCAGCAGTCCACCGGGACTAGGGGAGCAGTTCTTC. Translating it yields CASSPPGLGEQFF.

Within the sample, this clonotype is medium-sized. The chain combines TRBV6-5 with TRBJ1-2, with a weak D call TRBD1 (5 bases). There are 14 residues in the CDR3. Trimming stripped 0 bases from V and 4 bases from J, with 9 bases between. CDR1 and CDR2 (germline): MNHEY, SVGAGI. The CDR3 sequence is CASSYSIQAYGYTF. The CDR3 DNA sequence: TGTGCCAGCAGTTACTCGATACAGGCCTATGGCTACACCTTC.

This clonotype was counted many times. This chain joins TRBV29-1 and TRBJ2-7; 10 bases line up with TRBD2. Germline-derived CDR1 and CDR2 are SQVTM and ANQGSEA. Trimming removed 2 bases from V and 7 bases from J; junction bases left unmatched: 2. CDR3 length equals 12 residues. This chain's CDR3 is CSVESGRGEQYF. CDR3 sequence (DNA): TGCAGCGTTGAAAGCGGGAGGGGGGAGCAGTACTTC.

This clonotype came up many times. The chain employs TRBV5-1 and TRBJ2-7, with a tentative D call TRBD1 (5 bases). This CDR3 is 16 amino acids long. CDR1 SGHRS and CDR2 YFSETQ come from the germline V gene. V lost 4 bases and J lost 3, with 20 bases in between. The CDR3: CASSPVGHKANYEQYF. The CDR3 DNA is TGCGCCAGCAGCCCCGTGGGGCACAAGGCCAACTACGAGCAGTACTTC.

This clonotype was seen ten or more times. The chain joins TRBV6-1 to TRBJ2-6; no clear D. Germline-derived CDR1 and CDR2 are MNHNS and SASEGT. Trimming stripped 3 bases from V and 1 base from J, with 10 bases between. The CDR3 is 16 amino acids. The CDR3 sequence: CASSDSLKSGANVLTF. The CDR3 DNA is TGTGCCAGCAGTGATTCCCTCAAGTCTGGGGCCAACGTCCTGACTTTC.

This clonotype was seen many times. The rearrangement joins TRBV6-1 to TRBJ1-2, with D perhaps TRBD1 (5 bases). The germline V and J ends were trimmed by 0 bases and 4 bases, with 12 bases remaining between them. This CDR3 is built from 15 residues. Looked up from germline, CDR1 is MNHNS and CDR2 is SASEGT. The chain's CDR3 is CASSEAGRAPYGYTF. Here the CDR3 DNA reads TGTGCCAGCAGTGAAGCGGGGCGCGCACCCTATGGCTACACCTTC.

The sample holds many counts of this clonotype. V usage is TRBV7-6 and J usage is TRBJ2-3; 7 nucleotides agree with TRBD1. CDR1 and CDR2 (germline): SGHVS, FNYEAQ. The CDR3 runs to 15 residues. J lost 0 bases, V lost 4 bases, and 4 bases had no gene match. DNA of the CDR3: TGTGCCAGCAGCTCCCGACAGGGAAGCACAGATACGCAGTATTTT. This codes for CASSSRQGSTDTQYF. Together with reference TRBV7-6 and TRBJ2-3, the CDR3 gives the full variable domain: GAGVSQSPRYKVTKRGQDVALRCDPISGHVSLYWYRQALGQGPEFLTYFNYEAQQDKSGLPNDRFSAERPEGSISTLTIQRTEQRDSAMYRCASSSRQGSTDTQYFGPGTRLTVL.

This clonotype occurred many times. The chain employs TRBV6-5 and TRBJ1-1; tentative D call: TRBD1 (5 bases). Germline assignment: CDR1 MNHEY and CDR2 SVGAGI. Between the trimmed V and J ends, which lost 7 bases and 4 bases, there was a span of 10 bases. This CDR3 region has 12 residues. The CDR3 reads CASTRDFTEAFF. The CDR3 nucleotides are TGTGCCAGCACTCGGGACTTCACTGAAGCTTTCTTT.

The V gene is TRBV4-1, the J gene TRBJ1-6, with 7 bases matching TRBD1. V dropped 0 bases and J dropped 6; count of bases not matched to a gene: 8. From germline, CDR1 is MGHRA and CDR2 YSYEKL. The CDR3 loop spans 17 amino acids. CDR3 nucleotide sequence: TGCGCCAGCAGCCAAGAGTGGCCAGGGGGACTTAATTCACCCCTCCACTTT. This sequence encodes CASSQEWPGGLNSPLHF.

This clonotype was seen ten or more times. The chain uses TRBV28 and TRBJ2-7; 7 nucleotides agree with TRBD1. Trimming at V came to 8 bases and at J to 2 bases, leaving 3 bases not matched to a gene. Germline-derived CDR1 and CDR2 are MDHEN and SYDVKM. CDR3 length equals 12 residues. The CDR3 spells CASVGQTYEQYF. The CDR3, as DNA: TGTGCCAGCGTGGGACAGACCTACGAGCAGTACTTC.

This clonotype came up a few times. V usage is TRBV6-6 and J usage is TRBJ1-2, with D tentatively TRBD1 (5 bases). The V gene lost 6 bases and the J gene lost 6 bases, with 14 bases spanning the gap. Germline CDR1 is MNHNY and CDR2 is SVGAGI (reference sequence). There are 13 residues in the CDR3. The CDR3, as DNA: TGTGCCAGCAGCCGGGACTGGGCAGATGGCTACACCTTC. As protein: CASSRDWADGYTF.

This clonotype was recorded at least ten times. As DNA, the CDR3 is TGTGCCAGCTCACCGGGGGAGGGGCGGCAAGAGACCCAGTACTTC. Translating it yields CASSPGEGRQETQYF. The rearrangement uses TRBV18 and TRBJ2-5; TRBD2 matches at 7 bases. The CDR3 is made up of 15 amino acids. The germline V gene has CDR1 KGHSH and CDR2 LQKENI. Trimming removed 3 bases from V and 2 bases from J; junction bases left unmatched: 6.

This clonotype was recorded at least ten times. The CDR3 DNA sequence: TGTGCCAGCAGTTACGGCCCGGCAGAGATTTACTACGAGCAGTACTTC. Amino acid sequence: CASSYGPAEIYYEQYF. This sequence joins TRBV6-5 and TRBJ2-7; D gene uncertain. The V end lost 2 bases, the J end lost 3 bases, and 17 bases lay between the germline ends. The CDR3 runs 16 residues. Per germline, CDR1 MNHEY and CDR2 SVGAGI.

This clonotype is labeled as large. This sequence joins TRBV2 and TRBJ1-1; 7 bases align to TRBD1. V lost 3 bases, J lost 4 bases, and 5 bases stayed unmatched. The CDR3 runs 14 residues. Germline V gives CDR1 SNHLY, CDR2 FYNNEI. The CDR3 loop is CASSERQGPTEAFF. CDR3 DNA: TGTGCCAGCAGTGAGAGACAGGGACCCACTGAAGCTTTCTTT.

This clonotype was recorded many times. The chain carries TRBV24-1 and TRBJ1-5, with D possibly matching TRBD1 (5 bases). CDR1 is KGHDR, CDR2 SFDVKD, per germline. Trimming cost V 5 bases and J 5 bases, with 9 bases left between them. This CDR3 region has 13 residues. CDR3 nucleotide sequence: TGTGCCACCAGTGCCGACAGTTATCAGCCCCAGCATTTT. Its protein is CATSADSYQPQHF.

This clonotype is labeled medium-sized. This chain links TRBV15 with TRBJ1-4; D is undetermined. Germline V lookup: CDR1 LNHNV, CDR2 YYDKDF (reference sequence). V shed 8 bases and J shed 4 bases, with 14 bases lying between them. The CDR3 sequence is 14 residues long. The CDR3 here is CATGKTGVNEKLFF. The CDR3 nucleotides read TGTGCCACCGGAAAGACGGGAGTTAATGAAAAACTGTTTTTT. Together with reference TRBV15 and TRBJ1-4, the CDR3 gives the full variable domain: DAMVIQNPRYQVTQFGKPVTLSCSQTLNHNVMYWYQQKSSQAPKLLFHYYDKDFNNEADTPDNFQSRRPNTSFCFLDIRSPGLGDTAMYLCATGKTGVNEKLFFGSGTQLSVL.

In its sample, this clonotype was seen many times. CDR3 loop: CAWSAPYEQYV. CDR3 coding DNA: TGCGCCTGGAGTGCCCCCTACGAGCAGTACGTC. V gene TRBV23-1 combines with J gene TRBJ2-7; D is undetermined. TRBV23-1 is an open reading frame, and its role is uncertain. The CDR3 is 11 amino acids. V lost 11 bases and J lost 2, with 10 bases in between.

This clonotype was seen many times. This sequence joins TRBV12-3 or TRBV12-4 and TRBJ1-6, with D maybe TRBD1 (5 bases). Trimming left V 4 bases short and J 5 bases short, with 9 bases between. The CDR3 is made up of 14 amino acids. CDR3 DNA: TGTGCCAGCAGTTGGGACGGCAATAATTCACCCCTCCACTTT. Its protein is CASSWDGNNSPLHF.

This clonotype was counted at least ten times. This chain joins TRBV11-2 and TRBJ2-5; 7 bases fit TRBD2. Germline V CDR1 and CDR2: SGHAT, FQNNGV. The CDR3 totals 14 residues. The V and J ends lost 3 bases and 5 bases, in that order; junction bases with no gene match: 6. This chain's CDR3 is CASSLGGFLETQYF. In DNA, the CDR3 is TGTGCCAGCAGCTTGGGGGGGTTCTTGGAGACCCAGTACTTC.

The sample holds many counts of this clonotype. CDR3 nucleotides: TGCAGCGTTGAAGCTGGGCCCTCTCCCGAAGCTTTCTTT. It translates to CSVEAGPSPEAFF. This chain connects TRBV29-1 to TRBJ1-1; D is unclear. This CDR3 contains 13 residues. V was shortened by 1 base and J by 8 bases, with 14 bases between the two germline ends. Looked up from germline, CDR1 is SQVTM and CDR2 is ANQGSEA.

The table lists this clonotype with many counts. The chain is built from TRBV6-6 and TRBJ1-1; D is uncertain. This CDR3 has 13 residues. Trimming pared 4 bases from V and 2 bases from J, leaving 8 bases between. Looked up from germline, CDR1 is MNHNY and CDR2 is SVGAGI (reference sequence). DNA of the CDR3: TGTGCCAGCAGTTCAGCAGTTAACACTGAAGCTTTCTTT. This translates into CASSSAVNTEAFF.